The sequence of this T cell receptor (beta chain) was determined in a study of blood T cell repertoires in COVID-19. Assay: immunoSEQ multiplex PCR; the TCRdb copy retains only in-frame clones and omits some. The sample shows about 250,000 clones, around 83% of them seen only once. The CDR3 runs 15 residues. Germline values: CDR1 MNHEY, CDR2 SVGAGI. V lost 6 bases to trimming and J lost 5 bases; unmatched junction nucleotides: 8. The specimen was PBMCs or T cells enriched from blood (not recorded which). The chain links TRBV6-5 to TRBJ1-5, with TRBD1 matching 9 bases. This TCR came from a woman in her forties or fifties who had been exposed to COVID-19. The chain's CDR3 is CASRLDRGKDQPQHF. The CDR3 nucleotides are TGTGCCAGCAGGCTGGACAGGGGAAAAGATCAGCCCCAGCATTTT.